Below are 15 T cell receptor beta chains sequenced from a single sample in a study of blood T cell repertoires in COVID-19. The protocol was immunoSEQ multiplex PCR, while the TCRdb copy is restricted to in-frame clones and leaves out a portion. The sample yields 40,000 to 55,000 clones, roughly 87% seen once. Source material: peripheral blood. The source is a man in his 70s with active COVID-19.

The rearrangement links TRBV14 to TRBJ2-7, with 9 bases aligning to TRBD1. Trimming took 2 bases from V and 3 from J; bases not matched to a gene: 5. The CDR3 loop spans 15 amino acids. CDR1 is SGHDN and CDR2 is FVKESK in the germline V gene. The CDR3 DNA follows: TGTGCCAGCAGCCAACGCTCGACAGGGGGCTACGAGCAGTACTTC. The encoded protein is CASSQRSTGGYEQYF.

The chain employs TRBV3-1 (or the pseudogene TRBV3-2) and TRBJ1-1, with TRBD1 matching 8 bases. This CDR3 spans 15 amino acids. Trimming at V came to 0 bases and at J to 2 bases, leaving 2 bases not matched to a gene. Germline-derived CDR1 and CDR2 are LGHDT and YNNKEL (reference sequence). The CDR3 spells CASSQEGQENTEAFF. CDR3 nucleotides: TGTGCCAGCAGCCAAGAGGGACAGGAAAACACTGAAGCTTTCTTT.

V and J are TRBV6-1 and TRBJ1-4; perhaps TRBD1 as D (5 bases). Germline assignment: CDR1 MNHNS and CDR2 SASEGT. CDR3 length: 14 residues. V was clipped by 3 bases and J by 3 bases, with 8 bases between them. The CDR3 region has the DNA TGTGCCAGCAGTGAGCTACAGGCTAATGAAAAACTGTTTTTT. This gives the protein CASSELQANEKLFF.

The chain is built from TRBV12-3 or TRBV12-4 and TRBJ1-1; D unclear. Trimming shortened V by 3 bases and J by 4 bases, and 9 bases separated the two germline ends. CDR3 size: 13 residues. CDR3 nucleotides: TGTGCCAGCAGTTTGGCGGGCGTCACTGAAGCTTTCTTT. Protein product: CASSLAGVTEAFF.

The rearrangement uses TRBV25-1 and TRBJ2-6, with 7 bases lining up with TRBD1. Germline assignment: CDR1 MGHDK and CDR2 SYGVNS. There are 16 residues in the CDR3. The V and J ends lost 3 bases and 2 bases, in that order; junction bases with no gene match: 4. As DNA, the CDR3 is TGTGCCAGCAGTGATACAACAGGGGCTGGGGCCAACGTCCTGACTTTC. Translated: CASSDTTGAGANVLTF.

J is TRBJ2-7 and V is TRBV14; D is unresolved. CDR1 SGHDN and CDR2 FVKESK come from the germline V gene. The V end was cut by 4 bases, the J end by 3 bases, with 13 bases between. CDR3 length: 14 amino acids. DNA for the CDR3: TGTGCCAGCAGCCCGGGTCCCGCCTACTACGAGCAGTACTTC. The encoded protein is CASSPGPAYYEQYF. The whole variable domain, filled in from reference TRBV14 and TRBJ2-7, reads EAGVTQFPSHSVIEKGQTVTLRCDPISGHDNLYWYRRVMGKEIKFLLHFVKESKQDESGMPNNRFLAERTGGTYSTLKVQPAELEDSGVYFCASSPGPAYYEQYFGPGTRLTVT.

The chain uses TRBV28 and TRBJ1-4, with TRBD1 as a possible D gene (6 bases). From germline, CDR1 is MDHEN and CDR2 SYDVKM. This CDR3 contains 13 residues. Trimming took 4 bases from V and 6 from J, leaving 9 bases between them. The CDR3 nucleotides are TGTGCCAGCAGTTCCTCAGGGGATGAAAAACTGTTTTTT. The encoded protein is CASSSSGDEKLFF.

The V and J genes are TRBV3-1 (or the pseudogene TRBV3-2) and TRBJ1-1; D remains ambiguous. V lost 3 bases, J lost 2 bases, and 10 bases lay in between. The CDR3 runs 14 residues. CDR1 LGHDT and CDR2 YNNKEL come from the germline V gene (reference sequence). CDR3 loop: CASSQWQINTEAFF. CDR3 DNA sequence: TGTGCCAGCAGCCAGTGGCAGATCAACACTGAAGCTTTCTTT.

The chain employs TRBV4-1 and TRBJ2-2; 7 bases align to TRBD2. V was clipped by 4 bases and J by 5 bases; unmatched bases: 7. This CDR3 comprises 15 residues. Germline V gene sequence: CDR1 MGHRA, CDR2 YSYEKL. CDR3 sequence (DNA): TGCGCCAGCAGCCTGGGCGGGGGAGAAACCGGGGAGCTGTTTTTT. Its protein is CASSLGGGETGELFF.

The CDR3 sequence: CASSLEGRAVQYF. The CDR3 DNA is TGTGCCAGCAGCTTAGAGGGCAGGGCGGTTCAGTACTTC. V usage is TRBV7-2 and J usage is TRBJ2-7, with a possible D match to TRBD1 (5 bases). Germline V gives CDR1 SGHTA, CDR2 FQGNSA. V dropped 1 base and J dropped 10 bases, with 14 bases sitting between them. The length of the CDR3 is 13 residues.

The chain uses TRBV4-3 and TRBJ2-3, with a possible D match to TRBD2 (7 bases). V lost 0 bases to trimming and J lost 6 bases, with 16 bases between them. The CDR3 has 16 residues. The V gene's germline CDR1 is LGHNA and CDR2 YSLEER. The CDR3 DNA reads TGCGCCAGCAGCCAAGAGTGGGGGGGCAGGATTGATACGCAGTATTTT. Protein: CASSQEWGGRIDTQYF.

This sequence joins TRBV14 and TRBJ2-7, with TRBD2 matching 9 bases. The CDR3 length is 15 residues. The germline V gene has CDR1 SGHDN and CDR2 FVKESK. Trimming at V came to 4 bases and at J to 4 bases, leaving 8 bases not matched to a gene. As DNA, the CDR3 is TGTGCCAGCAGCCTACCGGGACTAGCATTATACGAGCAGTACTTC. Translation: CASSLPGLALYEQYF. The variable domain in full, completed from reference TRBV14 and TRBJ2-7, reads EAGVTQFPSHSVIEKGQTVTLRCDPISGHDNLYWYRRVMGKEIKFLLHFVKESKQDESGMPNNRFLAERTGGTYSTLKVQPAELEDSGVYFCASSLPGLALYEQYFGPGTRLTVT.

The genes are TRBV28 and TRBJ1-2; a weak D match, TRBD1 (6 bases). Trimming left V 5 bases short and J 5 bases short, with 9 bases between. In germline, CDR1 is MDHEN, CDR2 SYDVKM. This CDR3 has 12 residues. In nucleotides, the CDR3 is TGTGCCAGCAGTATCCAGGGGTATGGCTACACCTTC. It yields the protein CASSIQGYGYTF.

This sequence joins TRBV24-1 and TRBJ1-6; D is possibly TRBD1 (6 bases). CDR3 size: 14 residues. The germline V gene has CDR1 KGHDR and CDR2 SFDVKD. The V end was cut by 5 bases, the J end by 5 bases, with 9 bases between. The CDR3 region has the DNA TGTGCCACCAGTGGGCCAGGGGATAATTCACCCCTCCACTTT. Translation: CATSGPGDNSPLHF.

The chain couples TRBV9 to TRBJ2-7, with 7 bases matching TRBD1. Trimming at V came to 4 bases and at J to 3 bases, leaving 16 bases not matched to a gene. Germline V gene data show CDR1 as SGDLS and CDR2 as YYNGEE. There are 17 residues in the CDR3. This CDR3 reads CASSPRAGGFWGYEQYF. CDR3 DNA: TGTGCCAGCAGCCCCCGGGCAGGGGGTTTTTGGGGCTACGAGCAGTACTTC.